This paragraph reports one TCR beta chain. The antigen remains unidentified. V gave up 1 base and J gave up 4 bases; unmatched junction bases: 1. The V gene's germline CDR1 is SGHKS and CDR2 YYEKEE (reference sequence). The CDR3 totals 13 residues. This specimen comes from a study of T cell responses to AZD1222 COVID-19 vaccine. At the level of the study: Pooled samples include second doses given at about 4 or 12 weeks. Study findings and constraints: Of the AZD1222 recipients, only 5 to 7 were seropositive at baseline.

TCRdb's copy holds only in-frame clones and misses some; the assay was immunoSEQ multiplex PCR. The data hold 84,000 or so clones, with about 92% observed a single time. Sequenced material: peripheral blood, taken on day 0 of AZD1222 vaccination. This sequence originates from an adult in good health. The chain couples TRBV5-5 to TRBJ2-7; 8 positions agree with TRBD1. The CDR3 loop reads CASSLTGGYEQYF. CDR3 coding DNA: TGTGCCAGCAGCTTGACAGGGGGGTACGAGCAGTACTTC. Looking up the rest from reference TRBV5-5 and TRBJ2-7 gives the full variable domain: DAGVTQSPTHLIKTRGQQVTLRCSPISGHKSVSWYQQVLGQGPQFIFQYYEKEERGRGNFPDRFSARQFPNYSSELNVNALLLGDSALYLCASSLTGGYEQYFGPGTRLTVT.